A selection of T cell receptor beta chains follows, all from one sample in a study of shared clonotypes between healthy human individuals. Method: immunoSEQ multiplex PCR; TCRdb's copy keeps in-frame clones and lacks some. The sample consists of fewer than 500,000 clones, about 79% of them appearing once. Sequenced: PBMCs. The receptors come from a woman aged 40 to 55 in good health. Some clones in this sample may be carry-over from other donors' samples. Each CDR3 is given without its conserved first and last residue.

V: TRBV2
CDR3: ASRRGLAKNIQY

V: TRBV5-6
CDR3: ASSLERATQY

V: TRBV11-3
CDR3: ASSWTYTGELF

V: TRBV30
CDR3: AWSAAGGNQPQH

V: TRBV10-1
CDR3: ASSGQKSSGANVLT

V: TRBV7-2
CDR3: ASSLVWGNQETQY

V: TRBV6-1
CDR3: ASSPPDRVSAEQY

V: TRBV7-9
CDR3: ASSPGGLAGLGDTQY

V: TRBV6-1
CDR3: ASSREGNSEKLF

V: TRBV5-1
CDR3: ASSLLGQDYGYT

V: TRBV7-3
CDR3: ASSLNLVGEQF

V: TRBV2
CDR3: ASSGDSYGYT

V: TRBV2
CDR3: AGRVGLIQNTEAF

V: TRBV14
CDR3: ASSHTKNTEAF

V: TRBV27
CDR3: ASSSLVGRDSYNEQF

V: TRBV28
CDR3: ASSVLAGKETQY

V: TRBV10-1
CDR3: ASSESRGVPYNEQF

V: TRBV7-2
CDR3: ASSSTPGQVPQETQY

V: TRBV28
CDR3: ASREDSFNYGYT

V: TRBV7-2
CDR3: ASSLVLAGGPDTGELF

V: TRBV5-1
CDR3: ASSLSLRVGTSNEKLF

V: TRBV5-1
CDR3: ASSLGQRGANVLT

V: TRBV5-1
CDR3: ASSLIPTDEQF

V: TRBV7-8
CDR3: ASSPARDWDGGELF

V: TRBV19
CDR3: ASSSGSRSNQPQH

V: TRBV2
CDR3: ASSEFSRANQPQH

V: TRBV30
CDR3: AWSARYSNQPQH

V: TRBV9
CDR3: ASSVEMHSPYEQY

V: TRBV13
CDR3: ASSLADRGRDSNQPQH

V: TRBV7-2
CDR3: ASSIHRRGAGNNEQF

V: TRBV4-2
CDR3: ASSQDPGNTIY

V: TRBV12-5
CDR3: ASGLELGVDSTPQH

V: TRBV6-4
CDR3: ASSAIGGGSGANVLT

V: TRBV2
CDR3: ASSDRGEQY

V: TRBV7-9
CDR3: ASSLAGVSYNEQF

V: TRBV7-9
CDR3: ASSPSLAGVNEQF

V: TRBV7-3
CDR3: ASSLTSGRVYNEQF

V: TRBV4-2
CDR3: ASSQDATSGTDYEQY

V: TRBV14
CDR3: ASSPLMGEGTEAF

V: TRBV5-1
CDR3: ASSIDEGTYEQY

V: TRBV30
CDR3: AWSGLAGGDEQY

V: TRBV5-1
CDR3: ASTATASDNEQF

V: TRBV7-8
CDR3: ASSSPRRPSYEQY

V: TRBV18
CDR3: ASSPTRDRVYEQY

V: TRBV28
CDR3: ASTPVLAGADTQY

V: TRBV7-6
CDR3: ASSLVDGRATDTQY

V: TRBV11-2
CDR3: ASSDNTWGPEGYNEQF

V: TRBV28
CDR3: ASSERTGPRRVGT

V: TRBV29-1
CDR3: SVEGLGAGGTDTQY

V: TRBV4-1
CDR3: ASSQDRFTYEQY

V: TRBV15
CDR3: ATSRELSYQPQH

V: TRBV29-1
CDR3: SVGQGGNYGYT

V: TRBV10-3
CDR3: AISESGLGEQY

V: TRBV4-3
CDR3: ASSQEGSSNQPQH

V: TRBV2
CDR3: ASSGQGATGANVLT

V: TRBV29-1
CDR3: SVERGDREAF

V: TRBV27
CDR3: ASSLGRSGYEQY

V: TRBV4-1
CDR3: ASSQDSKDRFRAKNIQY

V: TRBV15
CDR3: ATSRETGGPYEQY

V: TRBV11-2
CDR3: ASRGLAGGPSYNEQF